This record looks at one T cell receptor (beta chain) sequence and its context. Original analysis: Amplification with reference gene primers provided the estimates of nucleated cell counts. The protocol was immunoSEQ multiplex PCR, while the TCRdb copy is restricted to in-frame clones and leaves out a portion. V, J and clone size reflect that table, while D and trimming were determined from the DNA. The table shows about 44,000 clones, with about 87% occurring only once. This sample was taken from a study of blood T cell repertoires in COVID-19. With 4 bases clipped from V and 5 bases from J, the junction kept 8 bases outside the gene matches. Looked up from germline, CDR1 is SGHRS and CDR2 is YFSETQ. The CDR3 runs to 15 residues.

The sample consisted of peripheral blood. This receptor was obtained from a woman aged 35 to 49 with acute or convalescent COVID-19. The V gene is TRBV5-1, the J gene TRBJ1-3, with TRBD1 identical over 8 bases. Here the CDR3 reads CASSADRDRRNTIYF. CDR3 coding DNA: TGCGCCAGCAGCGCAGACCGGGACAGGAGAAACACCATATATTTT. The complete variable domain, with remaining parts taken from reference TRBV5-1 and TRBJ1-3, reads KAGVTQTPRYLIKTRGQQVTLSCSPISGHRSVSWYQQTPGQGLQFLFEYFSETQRNKGNFPGRFSGRQFSNSRSEMNVSTLELGDSALYLCASSADRDRRNTIYFGEGSWLTVV.